The clone carrying this T cell receptor (beta chain) was observed a handful of times. The sample belongs to a study of T-cell reconstitution after alpha-beta-depleted transplantation in children. The library targeted TCRbeta and was prepared with unique molecular identifiers. TCRdb itself ran the PCR reads through MiXCR, one entry per CDR3 protein. The table includes 400,000 to 500,000 distinct CDR3 sequences, approximately 10% detected once. The clonotype comes from a human donor who donated a stem cell graft to a child with acute myeloid leukemia. The sequencing here drew on PBMCs from the stem cell graft donor, taken from the stem cell graft.

This CDR3 reads CASSLAAGGLGGTQYF. The DNA of the CDR3 is TGTGCCAGCAGCTTAGCGGCGGGGGGTCTAGGGGGGACCCAGTACTTC. V gene TRBV7-8 combines with J gene TRBJ2-5; 8 bases are a match to TRBD2. Trimming at V came to 0 bases and at J to 7 bases, leaving 10 bases not matched to a gene. The CDR3 runs to 16 residues. CDR1 is SGHVS, CDR2 FQNEAQ, per germline.